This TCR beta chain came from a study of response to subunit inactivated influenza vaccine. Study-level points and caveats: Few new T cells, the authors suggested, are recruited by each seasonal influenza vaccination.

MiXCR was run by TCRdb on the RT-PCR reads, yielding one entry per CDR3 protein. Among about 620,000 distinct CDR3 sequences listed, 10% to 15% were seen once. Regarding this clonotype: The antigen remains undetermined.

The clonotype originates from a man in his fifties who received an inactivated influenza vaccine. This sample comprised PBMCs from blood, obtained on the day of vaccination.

DNA for the CDR3: TGCAGCGTCGGGACTCGCAATTGGGATGAGCAGTTCTTC. This sequence encodes CSVGTRNWDEQFF. This chain links TRBV29-1 with TRBJ2-1, with a weak D call TRBD2 (6 bases). Per germline, CDR1 SQVTM and CDR2 ANQGSEA. Deletions cut 6 bases from V and 8 bases from J, with 17 bases between. CDR3 size: 13 residues.